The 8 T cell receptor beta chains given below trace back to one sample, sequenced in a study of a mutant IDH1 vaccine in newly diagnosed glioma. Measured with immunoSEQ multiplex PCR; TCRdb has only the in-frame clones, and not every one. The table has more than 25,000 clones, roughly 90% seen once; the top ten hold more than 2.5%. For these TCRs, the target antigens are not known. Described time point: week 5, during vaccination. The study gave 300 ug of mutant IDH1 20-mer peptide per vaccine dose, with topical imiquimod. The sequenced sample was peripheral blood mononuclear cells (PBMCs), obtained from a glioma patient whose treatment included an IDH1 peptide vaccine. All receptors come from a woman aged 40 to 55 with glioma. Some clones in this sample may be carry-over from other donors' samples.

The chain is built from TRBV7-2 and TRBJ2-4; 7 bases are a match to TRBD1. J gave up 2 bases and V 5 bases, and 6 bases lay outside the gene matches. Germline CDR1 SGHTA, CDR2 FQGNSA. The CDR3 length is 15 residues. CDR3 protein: CASSVGGWTKNIQYF. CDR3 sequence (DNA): TGTGCCAGCAGCGTAGGGGGCTGGACCAAAAACATTCAGTACTTC.

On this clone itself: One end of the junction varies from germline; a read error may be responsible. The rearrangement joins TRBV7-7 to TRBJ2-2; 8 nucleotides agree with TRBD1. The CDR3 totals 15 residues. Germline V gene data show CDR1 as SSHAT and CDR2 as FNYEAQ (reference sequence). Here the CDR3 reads CASSLGTGNTGELFF. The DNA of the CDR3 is TGTGCTAGCAGCTTAGGGACAGGGAACACCGGGGAGCTGTTTTTT.

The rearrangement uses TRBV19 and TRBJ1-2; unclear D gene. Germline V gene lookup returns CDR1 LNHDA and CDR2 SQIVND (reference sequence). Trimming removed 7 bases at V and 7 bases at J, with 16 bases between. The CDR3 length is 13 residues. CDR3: CASTRQNFPGYTF. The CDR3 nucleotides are TGTGCCAGTACCCGGCAGAACTTTCCTGGCTACACCTTC.

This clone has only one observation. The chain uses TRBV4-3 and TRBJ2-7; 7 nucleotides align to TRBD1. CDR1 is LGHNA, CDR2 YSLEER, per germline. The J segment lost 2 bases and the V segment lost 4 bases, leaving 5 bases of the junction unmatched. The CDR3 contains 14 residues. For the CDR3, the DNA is TGCGCCAGCAGCCCTAGACAGGGCGCCTACGAGCAGTACTTC. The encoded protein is CASSPRQGAYEQYF.

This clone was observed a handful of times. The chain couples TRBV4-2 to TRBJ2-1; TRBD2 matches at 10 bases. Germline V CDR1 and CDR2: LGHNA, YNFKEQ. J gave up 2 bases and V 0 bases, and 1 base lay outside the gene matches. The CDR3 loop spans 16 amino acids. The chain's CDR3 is CASSQETSGPYNEQFF. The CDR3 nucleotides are TGTGCCAGCAGCCAAGAGACTAGCGGGCCCTACAATGAGCAGTTCTTC.

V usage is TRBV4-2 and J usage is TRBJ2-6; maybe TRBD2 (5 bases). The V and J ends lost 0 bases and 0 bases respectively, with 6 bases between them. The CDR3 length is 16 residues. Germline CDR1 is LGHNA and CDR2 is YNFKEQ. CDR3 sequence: CASSQERDSGANVLTF. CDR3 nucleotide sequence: TGTGCCAGCAGCCAAGAGAGGGACTCTGGGGCCAACGTCCTGACTTTC.

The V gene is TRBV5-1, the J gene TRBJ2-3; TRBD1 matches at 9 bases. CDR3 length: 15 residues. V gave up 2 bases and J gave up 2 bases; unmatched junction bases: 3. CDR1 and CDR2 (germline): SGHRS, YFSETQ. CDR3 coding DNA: TGCGCCAGCAGCTTAGGGACAGGGAACACAGATACGCAGTATTTT. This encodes CASSLGTGNTDTQYF.

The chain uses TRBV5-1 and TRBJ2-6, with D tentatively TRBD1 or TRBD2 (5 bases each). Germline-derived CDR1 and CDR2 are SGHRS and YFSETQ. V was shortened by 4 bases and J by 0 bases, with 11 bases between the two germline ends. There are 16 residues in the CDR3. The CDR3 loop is CASSGDGYSGANVLTF. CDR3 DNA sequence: TGCGCCAGCAGCGGGGACGGTTACTCTGGGGCCAACGTCCTGACTTTC. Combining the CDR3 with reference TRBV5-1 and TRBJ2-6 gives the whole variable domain KAGVTQTPRYLIKTRGQQVTLSCSPISGHRSVSWYQQTPGQGLQFLFEYFSETQRNKGNFPGRFSGRQFSNSRSEMNVSTLELGDSALYLCASSGDGYSGANVLTFGAGSRLTVL.